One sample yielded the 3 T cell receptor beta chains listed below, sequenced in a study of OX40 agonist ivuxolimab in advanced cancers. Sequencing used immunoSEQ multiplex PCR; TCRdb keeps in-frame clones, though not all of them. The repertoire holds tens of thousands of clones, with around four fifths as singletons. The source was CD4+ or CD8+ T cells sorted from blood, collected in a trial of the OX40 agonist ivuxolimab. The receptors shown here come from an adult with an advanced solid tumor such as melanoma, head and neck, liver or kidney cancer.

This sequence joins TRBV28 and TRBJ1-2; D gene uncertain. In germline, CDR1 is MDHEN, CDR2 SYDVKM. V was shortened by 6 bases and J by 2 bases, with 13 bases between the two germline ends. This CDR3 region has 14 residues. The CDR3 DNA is TGTGCCAGCAGCCTTCGGCCCTCCAACTATGGCTACACCTTC. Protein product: CASSLRPSNYGYTF.

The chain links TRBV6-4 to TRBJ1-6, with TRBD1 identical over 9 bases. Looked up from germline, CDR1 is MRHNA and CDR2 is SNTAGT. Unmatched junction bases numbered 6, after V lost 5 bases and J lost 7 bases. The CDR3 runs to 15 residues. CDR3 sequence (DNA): TGTGCCAGCAGTCCCGGGACAGGGTTCAATTCACCCCTCCACTTT. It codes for CASSPGTGFNSPLHF.

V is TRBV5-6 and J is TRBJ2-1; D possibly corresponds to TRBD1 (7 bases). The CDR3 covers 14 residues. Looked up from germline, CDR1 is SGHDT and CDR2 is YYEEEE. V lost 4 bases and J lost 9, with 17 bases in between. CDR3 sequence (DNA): TGTGCCAGCAGCACCGGCAGGGGGGATAGTGAGCAGTTCTTC. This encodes CASSTGRGDSEQFF.